Presented here are 21 T cell receptor beta chains from one specimen sequenced in a study of Graves' ophthalmopathy and Graves' hyperthyroidism. Amplifying from RNA transcripts, the study obtained TCR beta CDR3 regions. The workflow started with a first-round RT-PCR run with HTBI primers and then moved on to a second-round multiplex PCR. Each CDR3 protein gets one entry after TCRdb re-called the multiplex PCR reads with MiXCR. The table records approximately 500,000 distinct CDR3 sequences, roughly an eighth of them present only once. The specimen was blood. The source of these receptors is a woman aged 25 to 39 with Graves' ophthalmopathy.

This clonotype was seen only a few times. CDR3 protein: CASSPGGPSGATQYF. CDR3 nucleotide sequence: TGTGCCAGCTCACCAGGGGGGCCTAGCGGAGCGACCCAGTACTTC. The V and J genes are TRBV18 and TRBJ2-5, with a possible D match to TRBD2 (7 bases). The CDR3 is 15 residues long. From germline, CDR1 is KGHSH and CDR2 LQKENI. Trimming shortened V by 2 bases and J by 7 bases, and 17 bases separated the two germline ends.

This clonotype was seen more than once but under ten times. The chain links TRBV30 to TRBJ1-1; D unresolved. The CDR3 is made up of 11 amino acids. V lost 2 bases and J lost 7, with 8 bases in between. Germline-derived CDR1 and CDR2 are GTSNPN and SVGIG (reference sequence). The DNA for the CDR3 is TGTGCCTGGAGTCTATTAGGTGAAGCTTTCTTT. Protein sequence: CAWSLLGEAFF.

The table lists this clonotype with many counts. This sequence joins TRBV6-1 and TRBJ1-6, with 7 nucleotides matching TRBD1. CDR1 is MNHNS and CDR2 is SASEGT in the germline V gene. V dropped 6 bases and J dropped 4; count of bases not matched to a gene: 9. The CDR3 is 16 amino acids. The chain's CDR3 is CASSPRGTEYNSPLHF. The CDR3 DNA reads TGTGCCAGCAGCCCCAGAGGGACAGAATATAATTCACCCCTCCACTTT.

Many counts were recorded for this clonotype. The CDR3 nucleotides read TGTGCCAGTAGAAGCGCCCTTTCAGGGTTTTACGAGCAGTACTTC. Amino acids: CASRSALSGFYEQYF. V gene TRBV19 combines with J gene TRBJ2-7; D possibly corresponds to TRBD1 (5 bases). Per the germline V gene, CDR1 is LNHDA and CDR2 is SQIVND (reference sequence). This CDR3 comprises 15 residues. Trimming stripped 6 bases from V and 4 bases from J, with 19 bases between. The full variable domain, completed using reference TRBV19 and TRBJ2-7, is DGGITQSPKYLFRKEGQNVTLSCEQNLNHDAMYWYRQDPGQGLRLIYYSQIVNDFQKGDIAEGYSVSREKKESFPLTVTSAQKNPTAFYLCASRSALSGFYEQYFGPGTRLTVT.

The rearrangement uses TRBV28 and TRBJ2-7; TRBD1 matches at 10 bases. The CDR3 loop spans 14 amino acids. Germline-derived CDR1 and CDR2 are MDHEN and SYDVKM. Germline trimming cut 5 bases from V and 7 bases from J; bases unmatched to any gene: 8. The CDR3 reads CASSPGTGVGEQYF. For the CDR3, the DNA is TGTGCCAGCAGTCCGGGGACAGGGGTGGGTGAGCAGTACTTC.

This clonotype has ten or more counts. The chain combines TRBV12-3 or TRBV12-4 with TRBJ1-1; D is uncertain. Trimming left V 0 bases short and J 9 bases short, with 14 bases between. The CDR3 sequence is 14 residues long. CDR3 sequence: CASSLAGRSSQAFF. The DNA of the CDR3 is TGTGCCAGCAGTTTAGCGGGGAGGTCTAGTCAAGCTTTCTTT.

This clonotype was seen repeatedly, ten times or more. The chain carries TRBV11-1 and TRBJ2-5; 12 bases align to TRBD2. Trimming took 5 bases from V and 4 from J; bases not matched to a gene: 11. The CDR3 runs 17 residues. Germline V gives CDR1 SGHAT, CDR2 FQDESV (reference sequence). This CDR3 is CASSPLAGGTSGETQYF. CDR3 nucleotide sequence: TGTGCCAGCAGCCCCCTAGCGGGAGGGACTAGCGGAGAGACCCAGTACTTC.

This clonotype has at least ten counts. The rearrangement links TRBV15 to TRBJ2-5; 8 positions match TRBD2. The J segment lost 5 bases and the V segment lost 0 bases, leaving 5 bases of the junction unmatched. The germline CDR1 and CDR2 sequences are LNHNV and YYDKDF (reference sequence). The length of the CDR3 is 15 residues. CDR3 sequence reads: CATSRDRGGPETQYF. In nucleotides, the CDR3 is TGTGCCACCAGCAGAGATCGGGGGGGCCCTGAGACCCAGTACTTC.

The genes are TRBV6-1 and TRBJ2-7; 12 bases match TRBD2. The CDR3 spans 15 residues. V shed 7 bases and J 7 bases; nucleotides not matched to a gene: 11. The germline V gene has CDR1 MNHNS and CDR2 SASEGT. This chain's CDR3 is CASTRLAGGPSEQYF. DNA for the CDR3: TGTGCCAGCACCCGCCTAGCGGGAGGGCCGAGTGAGCAGTACTTC.

This clonotype was recorded many times. V and J are TRBV7-3 and TRBJ2-5, with D tentatively TRBD1 or TRBD2 (5 bases each). This CDR3 region has 12 residues. Trimming cost V 5 bases and J 7 bases, with 11 bases left between them. Per the germline V gene, CDR1 is SGHTA and CDR2 is FQGTGA. CDR3 protein: CASSRPGGTQYF. The CDR3 DNA is TGTGCCAGCAGCCGACCTGGGGGGACCCAGTACTTC.

The table lists this clonotype with a few counts. The rearrangement links TRBV29-1 to TRBJ1-2; 8 nucleotides line up with TRBD1. With 3 bases clipped from V and 6 bases from J, the junction kept 9 bases outside the gene matches. Germline CDR1 and CDR2: SQVTM and ANQGSEA. The CDR3 runs 14 residues. The CDR3 region has the DNA TGCAGCGTTGATCGGACAGGGCCTTACAATGGCTACACCTTC. Translated: CSVDRTGPYNGYTF.

In its sample, this clonotype was seen many times. V and J are TRBV12-3 or TRBV12-4 and TRBJ1-6; tentative D call: TRBD1 (6 bases). Trimming removed 6 bases from V and 6 bases from J, with 12 bases in between. The CDR3 spans 14 residues. The CDR3 sequence: CASRKGEGNSPLHF. CDR3 DNA sequence: TGTGCCAGCAGAAAGGGGGAGGGTAATTCACCCCTCCACTTT.

This clonotype was counted at least ten times. V gene TRBV4-1 combines with J gene TRBJ1-5; D possibly corresponds to TRBD1 (5 bases). The CDR3 contains 16 residues. The V end lost 0 bases, the J end lost 0 bases, and 9 bases lay between the germline ends. Germline CDR1 is MGHRA and CDR2 is YSYEKL. The CDR3 region has the DNA TGCGCCAGCAGCCAAGATGGACAAAGTAGCAATCAGCCCCAGCATTTT. It encodes CASSQDGQSSNQPQHF.

This clonotype was detected ten times or more. The rearrangement uses TRBV11-2 and TRBJ2-7, with a tentative D call TRBD2 (5 bases). The germline CDR1 and CDR2 sequences are SGHAT and FQNNGV. This CDR3 is built from 16 residues. Trimming stripped 5 bases from V and 0 bases from J, with 17 bases between. The CDR3 DNA follows: TGTGCCAGCAGCCCCGCCCCTGGCGGGCCCTCCTACGAGCAGTACTTC. Translating it yields CASSPAPGGPSYEQYF.

This clonotype turned up a few times. The V and J genes are TRBV13 and TRBJ2-7; D may be TRBD2 (6 bases). Germline assignment: CDR1 PRHDT and CDR2 FYEKMQ (reference sequence). Trimming took 5 bases from V and 5 from J, leaving 13 bases between them. The CDR3 extends over 13 amino acids. CDR3 residues: CASSHGTSNEQYF. CDR3 DNA sequence: TGTGCCAGCAGCCATGGGACTTCCAACGAGCAGTACTTC. Variable domain in full (rest from reference TRBV13 and TRBJ2-7): AAGVIQSPRHLIKEKRETATLKCYPIPRHDTVYWYQQGPGQDPQFLISFYEKMQSDKGSIPDRFSAQQFSDYHSELNMSSLELGDSALYFCASSHGTSNEQYFGPGTRLTVT.

A remark on this clonotype: A much larger clone sits a single nucleotide away, making a read error possible. This chain links TRBV12-5 with TRBJ1-2; 9 nucleotides match TRBD1. CDR3 size: 18 residues. The germline V gene encodes CDR1 LGHNT and CDR2 FRNRAP. The CDR3 DNA sequence: TGTGCTAGTGGTTTGGCCGAACCGGGACAGGGATTCAACTATGGCCACACCTTC. Translated: CASGLAEPGQGFNYGHTF.

This clonotype was detected ten times or more. The gene calls are TRBV28 and TRBJ2-2; D gene ambiguous. The CDR3 consists of 13 residues. Germline loops: CDR1 MDHEN, CDR2 SYDVKM. Trimming took 2 bases from V and 7 from J, leaving 8 bases between them. CDR3 in DNA: TGTGCCAGCAGTTTAATTCGCGGCGGGGAGCTGTTTTTT. Translating gives CASSLIRGGELFF.

This clonotype has at least ten counts. The chain recombines TRBV10-3 with TRBJ2-7; D is unclear. This CDR3 has 14 residues. The germline V gene has CDR1 ENHRY and CDR2 SYGVKD. Deletions cut 8 bases from V and 4 bases from J, with 18 bases between. The CDR3 here is CAISRSTDGYEQYF. DNA of the CDR3: TGTGCCATCTCCCGGTCAACTGACGGTTACGAGCAGTACTTC.

In its sample, this clonotype was seen a few times. The rearrangement uses TRBV6-1 and TRBJ1-2, with D hard to call. V was clipped by 6 bases and J by 4 bases, with 9 bases between them. The CDR3 runs to 12 residues. Germline V gene sequence: CDR1 MNHNS, CDR2 SASEGT. The CDR3 sequence: CASSARAYGYTF. The CDR3 region has the DNA TGTGCCAGCAGCGCCCGAGCCTATGGCTACACCTTC.

This clonotype was seen repeatedly, ten times or more. The chain combines TRBV12-3 or TRBV12-4 with TRBJ1-1; 9 bases fit TRBD1. The V gene end was trimmed by 7 bases and the J gene end by 3 bases; junction bases not matched to a gene: 12. The CDR3 has 16 amino acids. CDR3 amino acids: CASIPGQGGVDTEAFF. The CDR3 bases are TGTGCCAGCATCCCGGGACAGGGTGGGGTGGACACTGAAGCTTTCTTT.

This clonotype appeared a few times. This chain uses TRBV20-1 with TRBJ2-5, with TRBD2 matching over 8 bases. V lost 0 bases to trimming and J lost 4 bases; unmatched junction nucleotides: 7. The CDR3 runs to 15 residues. Germline V gene data show CDR1 as DFQATT and CDR2 as SNEGSKA (reference sequence). CDR3 nucleotide sequence: TGCAGTGCTAGAGAAATCGGGAGGGGGGGAGAGACCCAGTACTTC. Translation: CSAREIGRGGETQYF.